This TCR beta chain was found in a study of T-cell reconstitution after alpha-beta-depleted transplantation in children. The CDR3 totals 17 residues. The V end lost 4 bases, the J end lost 4 bases, and 22 bases lay between the germline ends. Germline V gene lookup returns CDR1 SEHNR and CDR2 FQNEAQ (reference sequence). Unique molecular identifiers were incorporated into the prepared TCRbeta library. TCRdb fed the PCR reads into MiXCR, producing one record per CDR3 protein. The sample includes some 520,000 distinct CDR3 sequences, about 30% of them seen just once. Sequencing was performed on PBMCs from the stem cell graft donor, taken from the stem cell graft. The clonotype originates from a human donor who donated a stem cell graft to a child with aplastic anemia. The gene calls are TRBV7-9 and TRBJ2-5, with D maybe TRBD1 (6 bases). The CDR3 coding sequence is TGTGCCAGCAGCTCGGGGACCCAGGGGTTCGTTATAGAGACCCAGTACTTC. Translating gives CASSSGTQGFVIETQYF.